The T cell receptor (beta chain) described here comes from a study of tumor-infiltrating lymphocytes in oesophageal squamous cell carcinoma. TCRdb independently ran MiXCR on the PCR reads; one entry per CDR3 protein. The sample lists 15,000 to 20,000 distinct CDR3 sequences; approximately 43% were seen once. Germline CDR1 reads SGHRS; CDR2 reads YFSETQ. The CDR3 sequence is 14 residues long. The trim removed 4 bases at V and 10 bases at J, leaving 10 bases unmatched. Worth noting for this clonotype: It may be a read error: a sequence one base away is much more abundant.

The chain joins TRBV5-1 to TRBJ2-1; 8 bases fit TRBD1. The TCR originated in a female donor with esophageal squamous cell carcinoma. Sequencing used blood. CDR3 protein: CASSPRQGPYEQFF. The DNA for the CDR3 is TGCGCCAGCAGCCCCCGACAGGGGCCCTACGAGCAGTTCTTC.